What follows are 18 T cell receptor beta chains derived from one specimen sequenced in a study of CD4 and CD8 cells across lung adenocarcinoma regions. TCRdb re-called the PCR reads with MiXCR, one entry per CDR3 protein. This repertoire shows some 5,000 distinct CDR3 sequences, around two thirds found once; its top ten account for roughly 20%. Specimen: CD4+ T cells from the center of a lung tumor. Receptors originate from a female donor with lung adenocarcinoma. The CD4 and CD8 labels of this study may be unreliable.

This sequence joins TRBV6-5 and TRBJ1-5; D unresolved. Trimming took off 4 bases at V and 5 bases at J, with 18 bases between the two ends. Germline V gene lookup returns CDR1 MNHEY and CDR2 SVGAGI. The CDR3 extends over 16 amino acids. CDR3 sequence reads: CASSLSLSSRDQPQHF. In DNA form, the CDR3 reads TGTGCCAGCAGTTTATCACTCTCAAGCCGGGATCAGCCCCAGCATTTT.

The genes are TRBV6-1 and TRBJ2-1, with D possibly being TRBD2 (5 bases). Between the trimmed V and J ends, which lost 7 bases and 0 bases, there was a span of 16 bases. The CDR3 runs 16 residues. Germline V gene lookup returns CDR1 MNHNS and CDR2 SASEGT. As DNA, the CDR3 is TGTGCCAGCATGGTTCAGAGGGCCACCTCCTACAATGAGCAGTTCTTC. Residues: CASMVQRATSYNEQFF.

The chain links TRBV6-1 to TRBJ1-1; no firm D call. CDR1 and CDR2 from the germline V gene are MNHNS and SASEGT. There are 13 residues in the CDR3. Trimming removed 1 base from V and 0 bases from J, with 3 bases in between. CDR3 residues: CASSEDLNTEAFF. CDR3 nucleotides: TGTGCCAGCAGTGAAGACCTGAACACTGAAGCTTTCTTT.

The J gene is TRBJ2-1, the V gene TRBV7-2; either TRBD1 or TRBD2 may fit D (5 bases each). Germline lookup yields CDR1 SGHTA and CDR2 FQGNSA. V was pared by 4 bases and J by 4 bases, with 20 bases between. CDR3 size: 17 residues. The CDR3 bases are TGTGCCAGCAGCTCGGGCCAGGGAGCTTCGGGTTACAATGAGCAGTTCTTC. Protein product: CASSSGQGASGYNEQFF.

As to this clonotype: At one of its ends the junction is not consistent with the germline gene, which may arise from a read error. The chain combines TRBV10-3 with TRBJ2-1, with D possibly matching TRBD2 (5 bases). Germline V gene lookup returns CDR1 ENHRY and CDR2 SYGVKD. This CDR3 has 10 amino acids. DNA of the CDR3: TGTGCCATGAGGGCCAATGAGCAGTTCTTT. Amino acid sequence: CAMRANEQFF.

V gene TRBV10-2 combines with J gene TRBJ2-1, with TRBD2 matching over 12 bases. Germline V lookup: CDR1 WSHSY, CDR2 SAAADI. The J segment lost 14 bases and the V segment lost 5 bases, leaving 16 bases of the junction unmatched. The CDR3 spans 16 residues. The DNA of the CDR3 is TGCGCCAGCAGTTCAACCGGGACTAGCGGGCCGGAAAGAGAGTTCTTC. The encoded protein is CASSSTGTSGPEREFF.

V gene TRBV6-1 combines with J gene TRBJ2-7; 7 positions agree with TRBD2. Germline V gene data show CDR1 as MNHNS and CDR2 as SASEGT. The CDR3 is 16 residues long. The ends lost 0 bases at V and 0 bases at J; junction bases unmatched: 5. The CDR3 region has the DNA TGTGCCAGCAGTGAAGCGAAGCTAGCGGACTCCTACGAGCAGTACTTC. This encodes CASSEAKLADSYEQYF.

This chain uses TRBV25-1 with TRBJ2-1; 7 bases map to TRBD2. V was pared by 2 bases and J by 8 bases, with 6 bases of the junction left unmatched. The V gene's germline CDR1 is MGHDK and CDR2 SYGVNS. The length of the CDR3 is 14 residues. The CDR3 nucleotides read TGTGCCAGCAGTGAAGTTACTAGCGAGCATGAGCAGTTCTTC. Translation gives CASSEVTSEHEQFF.

The V and J genes are TRBV6-1 and TRBJ2-1, with D possibly matching TRBD1 (6 bases). Germline CDR1 MNHNS, CDR2 SASEGT. V was pared by 3 bases and J by 0 bases, with 21 bases between. This CDR3 region has 19 residues. The DNA for the CDR3 is TGTGCCAGCAGTGATCAGGTCAGGGGCATTCTTGGCTCCTACAATGAGCAGTTCTTC. Its protein is CASSDQVRGILGSYNEQFF.

The chain carries TRBV6-1 and TRBJ1-1; possibly TRBD1 for D (5 bases). This CDR3 comprises 14 residues. CDR1 is MNHNS and CDR2 is SASEGT in the germline V gene. Trimming took 6 bases from V and 5 from J, leaving 16 bases between them. This CDR3 is CASRPGHGVTEAFF. The CDR3 bases are TGTGCCAGCAGGCCAGGACATGGTGTAACTGAAGCTTTCTTT.

This clonotype has only a few counts. The V call is TRBV6-1, the J call TRBJ1-5; 9 positions match TRBD1. Per the germline V gene, CDR1 is MNHNS and CDR2 is SASEGT. The CDR3 length is 16 residues. The V gene end was trimmed by 7 bases and the J gene end by 5 bases; junction bases not matched to a gene: 12. CDR3 in amino acids: CASKDRGRGGDQPQHF. The DNA of the CDR3 is TGTGCCAGCAAGGACAGGGGCCGGGGGGGGGATCAGCCCCAGCATTTT.

About this clonotype itself: One junction end does not reproduce the germline sequence, and a read error may be involved. The V and J genes are TRBV10-1 and TRBJ2-3, with D possibly TRBD1 on 6 matching bases. CDR1 is WNHNN, CDR2 SYGVQD, per germline (reference sequence). This CDR3 has 13 amino acids. The DNA of the CDR3 is TGCGCCAGCGGGGGCTCCGACCAAGATACGCAGTACTTT. Protein: CASGGSDQDTQYF.

This sequence joins TRBV6-1 and TRBJ2-3; D remains ambiguous. The CDR3 extends over 13 amino acids. Germline CDR1 MNHNS, CDR2 SASEGT. The V and J ends lost 1 base and 5 bases respectively, with 7 bases between them. The CDR3: CASSEGWIDTQYF. In DNA form, the CDR3 reads TGTGCCAGCAGTGAAGGGTGGATAGATACGCAGTATTTT.

The rearrangement joins TRBV6-1 to TRBJ1-1; D possibly corresponds to TRBD1 (6 bases). Germline-derived CDR1 and CDR2 are MNHNS and SASEGT. V lost 6 bases and J lost 1, with 9 bases in between. The CDR3 sequence is 13 residues long. Here the CDR3 DNA reads TGTGCCAGCAGGCTACAGGGGAACACTGAAGCTTTCTTT. Protein product: CASRLQGNTEAFF.

This clonotype was seen a few times. A much larger clone lies a single base off, so this may be a read error. The chain links TRBV6-1 to TRBJ2-1; 8 nucleotides match TRBD1. This CDR3 is built from 13 residues. Germline trimming cut 8 bases from V and 13 bases from J; bases unmatched to any gene: 13. The germline V gene encodes CDR1 MNHNS and CDR2 SASEGT. The CDR3, as DNA: TGTGCCAGCTTCCAGACAGGGGAAAACATTCAGTTCTTC. Amino acids: CASFQTGENIQFF.

Notes on this clonotype: A junction end diverges from the germline sequence, so it may reflect a read error. The chain joins TRBV6-1 to TRBJ2-1; D might be TRBD1 (6 bases). The germline CDR1 and CDR2 sequences are MNHNS and SASEGT. This CDR3 is built from 16 residues. This CDR3 reads CASSEPGRADSKEQFF. CDR3 nucleotides: TGTGCCAGCAGTGAACCGGGACGAGCGGACAGCAAGGAGCAGTTTTTC.

The gene calls are TRBV6-4 and TRBJ2-2; D ambiguous. Germline CDR1 and CDR2: MRHNA and SNTAGT. This CDR3 region has 13 residues. V was trimmed by 6 bases and J by 8 bases, leaving 13 bases between them. CDR3 DNA: TGTGCCAGCAGACCGTTTCCCATTGGGGAGCTGTTTTTT. The encoded protein is CASRPFPIGELFF.

The chain couples TRBV6-1 to TRBJ1-1, with 7 bases identical to TRBD1. The germline V gene has CDR1 MNHNS and CDR2 SASEGT. The CDR3 sequence is 13 residues long. Unmatched junction bases numbered 7, after V lost 4 bases and J lost 8 bases. The CDR3 loop is CASSASGQQEAFF. For the CDR3, the DNA is TGTGCCAGCAGTGCCTCGGGACAGCAAGAAGCTTTCTTT.